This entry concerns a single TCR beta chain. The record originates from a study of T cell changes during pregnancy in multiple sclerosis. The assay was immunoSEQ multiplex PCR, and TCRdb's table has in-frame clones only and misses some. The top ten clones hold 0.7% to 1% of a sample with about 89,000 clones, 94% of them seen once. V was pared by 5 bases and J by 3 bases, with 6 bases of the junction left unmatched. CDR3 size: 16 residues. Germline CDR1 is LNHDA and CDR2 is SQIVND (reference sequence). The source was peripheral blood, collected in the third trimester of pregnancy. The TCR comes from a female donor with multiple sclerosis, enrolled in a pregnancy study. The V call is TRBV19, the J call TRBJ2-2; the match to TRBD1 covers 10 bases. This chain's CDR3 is CASSPPDRGHTGELFF. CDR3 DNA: TGTGCCAGTAGTCCCCCCGACAGGGGGCACACCGGGGAGCTGTTTTTT. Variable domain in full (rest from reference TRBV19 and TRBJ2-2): DGGITQSPKYLFRKEGQNVTLSCEQNLNHDAMYWYRQDPGQGLRLIYYSQIVNDFQKGDIAEGYSVSREKKESFPLTVTSAQKNPTAFYLCASSPPDRGHTGELFFGEGSRLTVL.